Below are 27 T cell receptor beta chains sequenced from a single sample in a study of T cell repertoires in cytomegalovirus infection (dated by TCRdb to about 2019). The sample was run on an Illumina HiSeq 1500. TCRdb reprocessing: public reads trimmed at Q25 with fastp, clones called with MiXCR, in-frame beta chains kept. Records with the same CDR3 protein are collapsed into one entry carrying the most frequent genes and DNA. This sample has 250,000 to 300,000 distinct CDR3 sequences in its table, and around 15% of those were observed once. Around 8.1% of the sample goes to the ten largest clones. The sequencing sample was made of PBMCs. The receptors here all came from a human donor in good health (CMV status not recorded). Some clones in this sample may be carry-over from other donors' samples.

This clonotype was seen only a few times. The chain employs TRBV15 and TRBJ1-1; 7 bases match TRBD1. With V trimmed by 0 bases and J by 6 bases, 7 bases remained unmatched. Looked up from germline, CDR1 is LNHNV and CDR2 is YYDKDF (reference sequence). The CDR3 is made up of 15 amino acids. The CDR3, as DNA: TGTGCCACCAGCAGAGACAGGGGGGAGGTCGCTGAAGCTTTCTTT. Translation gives CATSRDRGEVAEAFF.

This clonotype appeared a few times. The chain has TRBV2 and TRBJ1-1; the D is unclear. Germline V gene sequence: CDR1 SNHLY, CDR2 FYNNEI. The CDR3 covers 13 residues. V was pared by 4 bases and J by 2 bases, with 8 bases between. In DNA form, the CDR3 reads TGTGCCAGCAGTGCCCTGGTAAACACTGAAGCTTTCTTT. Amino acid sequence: CASSALVNTEAFF.

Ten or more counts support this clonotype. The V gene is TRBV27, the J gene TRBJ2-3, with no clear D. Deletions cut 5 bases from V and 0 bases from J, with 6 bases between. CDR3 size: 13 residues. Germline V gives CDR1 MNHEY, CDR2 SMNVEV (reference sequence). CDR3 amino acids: CASSPGSTDTQYF. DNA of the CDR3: TGTGCCAGCAGTCCTGGTAGCACAGATACGCAGTATTTT.

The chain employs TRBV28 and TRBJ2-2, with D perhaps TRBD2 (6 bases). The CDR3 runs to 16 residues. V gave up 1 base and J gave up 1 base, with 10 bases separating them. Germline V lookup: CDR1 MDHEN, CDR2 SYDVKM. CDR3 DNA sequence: TGTGCCAGCAGTTTATCTTGGCGGGAGAACACCGGGGAGCTGTTTTTT. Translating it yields CASSLSWRENTGELFF.

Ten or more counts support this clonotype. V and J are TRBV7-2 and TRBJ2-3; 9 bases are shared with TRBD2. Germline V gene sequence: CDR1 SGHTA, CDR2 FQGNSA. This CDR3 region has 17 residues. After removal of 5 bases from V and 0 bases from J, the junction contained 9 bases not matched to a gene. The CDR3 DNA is TGTGCCAGCAGCATCCTTAGCGGGAGAGTTAGCACAGATACGCAGTATTTT. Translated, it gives CASSILSGRVSTDTQYF.

The chain's CDR3 is CASSLWGEETQYF. CDR3 DNA sequence: TGTGCCAGCAGCTTGTGGGGCGAAGAGACCCAGTACTTC. V and J are TRBV7-9 and TRBJ2-5, with TRBD1 as a possible D gene (5 bases). CDR1 SEHNR and CDR2 FQNEAQ come from the germline V gene (reference sequence). The CDR3 totals 13 residues. Trimming took off 3 bases at V and 3 bases at J, with 8 bases between the two ends.

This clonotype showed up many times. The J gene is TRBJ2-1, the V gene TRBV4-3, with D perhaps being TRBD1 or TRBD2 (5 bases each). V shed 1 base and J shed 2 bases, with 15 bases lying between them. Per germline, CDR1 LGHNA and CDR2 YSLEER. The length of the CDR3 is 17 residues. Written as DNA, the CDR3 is TGCGCCAGCAGCCAAGGGCTCGACAGCGGAGCCTACAATGAGCAGTTCTTC. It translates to CASSQGLDSGAYNEQFF.

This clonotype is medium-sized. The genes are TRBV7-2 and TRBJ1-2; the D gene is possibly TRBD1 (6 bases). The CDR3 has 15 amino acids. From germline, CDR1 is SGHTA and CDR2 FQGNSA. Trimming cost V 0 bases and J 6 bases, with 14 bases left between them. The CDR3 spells CASSLAPGANDGYTF. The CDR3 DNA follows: TGTGCCAGCAGCTTAGCCCCAGGGGCTAATGATGGCTACACCTTC.

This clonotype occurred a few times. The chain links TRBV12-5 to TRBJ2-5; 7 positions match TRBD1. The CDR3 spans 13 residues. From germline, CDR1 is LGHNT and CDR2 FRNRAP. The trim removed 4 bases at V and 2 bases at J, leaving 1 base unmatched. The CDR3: CASGSGQQETQYF. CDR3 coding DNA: TGTGCTAGTGGTTCGGGACAGCAAGAGACCCAGTACTTC.

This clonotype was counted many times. This CDR3 reads CASSLEGAAYGYTF. DNA of the CDR3: TGTGCCAGCAGTTTAGAGGGGGCAGCCTATGGCTACACCTTC. This rearrangement joins TRBV12-3 or TRBV12-4 to TRBJ1-2; TRBD1 matches at 7 bases. V shed 1 base, J shed 4 bases, and the junction held 3 bases outside the gene matches. The CDR3 consists of 14 residues.

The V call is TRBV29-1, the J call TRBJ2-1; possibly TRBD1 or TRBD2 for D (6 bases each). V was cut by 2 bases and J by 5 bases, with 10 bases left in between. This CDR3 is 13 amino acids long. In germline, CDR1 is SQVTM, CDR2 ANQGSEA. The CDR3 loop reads CSVEQGGHNEQFF. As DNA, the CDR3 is TGCAGCGTTGAACAAGGGGGGCACAATGAGCAGTTCTTC.

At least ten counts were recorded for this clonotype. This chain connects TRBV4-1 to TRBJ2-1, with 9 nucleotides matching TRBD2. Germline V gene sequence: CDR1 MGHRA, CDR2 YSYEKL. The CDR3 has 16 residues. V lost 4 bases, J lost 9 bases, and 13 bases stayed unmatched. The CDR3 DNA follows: TGCGCCAGCAGCCCCCGTTGGGCGGGGGGGCAGGCTGAGCAGTTCTTC. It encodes CASSPRWAGGQAEQFF.

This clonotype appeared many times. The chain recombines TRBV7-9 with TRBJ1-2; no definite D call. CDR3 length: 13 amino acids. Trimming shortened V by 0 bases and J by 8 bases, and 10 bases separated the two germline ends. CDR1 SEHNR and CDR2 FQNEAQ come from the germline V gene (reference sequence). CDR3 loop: CASSLAQTGGYTF. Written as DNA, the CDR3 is TGTGCCAGCAGCTTAGCGCAGACTGGAGGCTACACCTTC.

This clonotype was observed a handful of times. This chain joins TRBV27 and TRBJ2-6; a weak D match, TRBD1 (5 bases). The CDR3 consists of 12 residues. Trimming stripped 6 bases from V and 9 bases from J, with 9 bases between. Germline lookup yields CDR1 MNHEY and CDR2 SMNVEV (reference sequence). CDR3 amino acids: CASSARGNVLTF. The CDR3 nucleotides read TGTGCCAGCAGCGCAAGGGGCAACGTCCTGACTTTC. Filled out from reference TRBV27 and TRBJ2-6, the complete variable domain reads EAQVTQNPRYLITVTGKKLTVTCSQNMNHEYMSWYRQDPGLGLRQIYYSMNVEVTDKGDVPEGYKVSRKEKRNFPLILESPSPNQTSLYFCASSARGNVLTFGAGSRLTVL.

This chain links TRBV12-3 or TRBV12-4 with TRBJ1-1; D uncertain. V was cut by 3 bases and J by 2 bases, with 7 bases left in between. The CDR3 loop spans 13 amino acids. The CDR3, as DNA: TGTGCCAGCAGTTTCACCAGCAACACTGAAGCTTTCTTT. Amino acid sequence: CASSFTSNTEAFF.

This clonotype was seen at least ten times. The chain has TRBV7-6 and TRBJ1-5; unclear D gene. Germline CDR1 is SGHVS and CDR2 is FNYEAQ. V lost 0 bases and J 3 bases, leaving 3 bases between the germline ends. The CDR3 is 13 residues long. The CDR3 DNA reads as TGTGCCAGCAGCTTAGCTCTCAATCAGCCCCAGCATTTT. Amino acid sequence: CASSLALNQPQHF.

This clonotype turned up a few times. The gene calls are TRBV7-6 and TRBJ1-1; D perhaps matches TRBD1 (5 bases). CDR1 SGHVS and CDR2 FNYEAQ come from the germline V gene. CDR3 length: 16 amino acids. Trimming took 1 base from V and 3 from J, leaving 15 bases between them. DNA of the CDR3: TGTGCCAGCAGCTTAGGTGGTGTTCCGGGGGACACTGAAGCTTTCTTT. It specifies CASSLGGVPGDTEAFF.

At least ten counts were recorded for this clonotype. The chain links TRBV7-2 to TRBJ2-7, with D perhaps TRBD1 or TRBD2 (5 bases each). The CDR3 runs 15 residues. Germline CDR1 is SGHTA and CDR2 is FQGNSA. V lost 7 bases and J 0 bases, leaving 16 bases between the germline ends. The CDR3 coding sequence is TGTGCCAGCACCCCCCCCGGGGCCCCCTCCTACGAGCAGTACTTC. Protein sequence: CASTPPGAPSYEQYF.

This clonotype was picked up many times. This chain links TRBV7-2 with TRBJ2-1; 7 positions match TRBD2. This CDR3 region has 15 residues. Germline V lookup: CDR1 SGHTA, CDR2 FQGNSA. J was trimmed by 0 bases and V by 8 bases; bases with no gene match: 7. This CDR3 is CASVKGGSSYNEQFF. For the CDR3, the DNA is TGTGCCAGCGTAAAGGGCGGGAGCTCCTACAATGAGCAGTTCTTC.

In DNA form, the CDR3 reads TGCAGCATACGACTGGAGGGACAAGAGACCCAGTACTTC. Amino acid sequence: CSIRLEGQETQYF. V gene TRBV29-1 combines with J gene TRBJ2-5; TRBD2 might be the D (6 bases). The CDR3 spans 13 residues. V was trimmed by 8 bases and J by 2 bases, leaving 15 bases between them. Germline lookup yields CDR1 SQVTM and CDR2 ANQGSEA.

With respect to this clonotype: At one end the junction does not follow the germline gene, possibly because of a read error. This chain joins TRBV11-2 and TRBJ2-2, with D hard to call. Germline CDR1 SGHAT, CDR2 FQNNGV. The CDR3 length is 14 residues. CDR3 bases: TGTGCCAGCGGCTTAGAAAGGCGAACCGGGGAGCTGTTTTTT. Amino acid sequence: CASGLERRTGELFF. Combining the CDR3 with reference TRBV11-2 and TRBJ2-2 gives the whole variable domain EAGVAQSPRYKIIEKRQSVAFWCNPISGHATLYWYQQILGQGPKLLIQFQNNGVVDDSQLPKDRFSAERLKGVDSTLKIQPAKLEDSAVYLCASGLERRTGELFFGEGSRLTVL.

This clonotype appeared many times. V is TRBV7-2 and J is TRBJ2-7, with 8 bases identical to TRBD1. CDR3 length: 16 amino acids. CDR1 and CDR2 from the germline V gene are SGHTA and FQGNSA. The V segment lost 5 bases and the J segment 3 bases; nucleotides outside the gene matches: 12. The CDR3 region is CASSLPFGQGVYEQYF. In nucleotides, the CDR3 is TGTGCCAGCAGCCTCCCCTTTGGACAGGGAGTCTACGAGCAGTACTTC. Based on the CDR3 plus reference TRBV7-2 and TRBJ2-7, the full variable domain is GAGVSQSPSNKVTEKGKDVELRCDPISGHTALYWYRQSLGQGLEFLIYFQGNSAPDKSGLPSDRFSAERTGGSVSTLTIQRTQQEDSAVYLCASSLPFGQGVYEQYFGPGTRLTVT.

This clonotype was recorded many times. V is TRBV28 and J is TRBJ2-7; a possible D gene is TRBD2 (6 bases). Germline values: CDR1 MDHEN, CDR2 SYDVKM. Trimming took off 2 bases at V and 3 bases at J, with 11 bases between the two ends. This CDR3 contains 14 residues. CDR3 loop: CASSLGDSGYEQYF. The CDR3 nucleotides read TGTGCCAGCAGTTTAGGGGACTCAGGCTACGAGCAGTACTTC.

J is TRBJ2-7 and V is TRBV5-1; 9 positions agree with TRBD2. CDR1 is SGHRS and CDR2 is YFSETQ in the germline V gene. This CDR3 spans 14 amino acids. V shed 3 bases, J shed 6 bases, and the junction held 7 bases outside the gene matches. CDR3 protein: CASSYTAGGGEQYF. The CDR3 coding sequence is TGCGCCAGCAGCTACACAGCGGGAGGAGGCGAGCAGTACTTC.

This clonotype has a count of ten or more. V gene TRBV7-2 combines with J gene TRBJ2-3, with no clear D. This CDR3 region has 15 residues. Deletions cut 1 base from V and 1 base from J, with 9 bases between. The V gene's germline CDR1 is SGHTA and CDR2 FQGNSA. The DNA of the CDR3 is TGTGCCAGCAGCTTAGGGGTCTCCCGCACAGATACGCAGTATTTT. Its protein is CASSLGVSRTDTQYF.

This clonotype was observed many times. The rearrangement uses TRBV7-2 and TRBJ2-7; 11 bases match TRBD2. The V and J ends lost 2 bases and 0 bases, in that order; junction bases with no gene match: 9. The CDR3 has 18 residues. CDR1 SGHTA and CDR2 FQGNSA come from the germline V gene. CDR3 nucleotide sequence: TGTGCCAGCAGCTTACTGTCACCAACTAGCGGGAGCTCCTACGAGCAGTACTTC. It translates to CASSLLSPTSGSSYEQYF.

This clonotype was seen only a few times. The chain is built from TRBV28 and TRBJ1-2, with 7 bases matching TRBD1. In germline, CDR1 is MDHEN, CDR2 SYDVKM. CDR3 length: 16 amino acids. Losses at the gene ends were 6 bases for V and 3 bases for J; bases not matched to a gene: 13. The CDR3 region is CASRATKDRRDYGYTF. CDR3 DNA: TGTGCCAGCAGGGCCACAAAGGACAGGCGTGACTATGGCTACACCTTC.